This T cell receptor beta chain was sequenced during a study of cytomegalovirus exposure and HLA in healthy donors. Broader study findings: It has been reported that TCR beta sequences accurately predicted the HLA-A and HLA-B alleles of most subjects. CMV antigen specificity was confirmed in vitro for a few CMV-associated chains. With high specificity and sensitivity, the classifier reportedly diagnosed cytomegalovirus status. Researchers reported in a later analysis that common viral pathogens appeared linked to several top clusters.

PCR was performed using 60 Vbeta and 13 Jbeta primers. The protocol was immunoSEQ multiplex PCR, while the TCRdb copy is restricted to in-frame clones and leaves out a portion. The sample shows fewer than 250,000 clones, 85% to 90% of them seen only once. The germline V and J ends were trimmed by 2 bases and 5 bases, with 10 bases remaining between them. The CDR3 runs 13 residues. Per the germline V gene, CDR1 is SGHVS and CDR2 is FQNEAQ. As to this clone: Its matching antigen is unknown.

Sequencing was performed on PBMCs. The chain joins TRBV7-8 to TRBJ2-7; D is possibly TRBD1 (6 bases). The clonotype was recovered from a woman under 30 in good health and CMV-seronegative. In DNA form, the CDR3 reads TGTGCCAGCAGCTTAAACAGGGCTCACGAGCAGTACTTC. This gives the protein CASSLNRAHEQYF.